This is a list of T cell receptor beta chains from one sample in a study of cytomegalovirus exposure and HLA in healthy donors. Some clones are missing from TCRdb's copy, which holds only in-frame ones; the method was immunoSEQ multiplex PCR. The table lists under 200,000 clones, 80% of them singletons. Input material: PBMCs. The receptor source for this set is a man between 35 and 55 years old in good health and CMV-seronegative. CDR3s include the opening cysteine and the closing phenylalanine or tryptophan. The order of the fields is J gene, V gene, clone size, D gene, CDR3 protein, CDR3 DNA. D genes are given only for firm matches. A row's size may be missing; if present it is once, few, many or a size class.

J: TRBJ2-1; V: TRBV7-9; size: NA; D: NA; CDR3: CASSLSLPTYNEQFF; DNA: TGTGCCAGCAGCTTATCACTCCCGACCTACAATGAGCAGTTCTTC
J: TRBJ2-7; V: TRBV19; size: NA; D: TRBD1; CDR3: CASSTPLRTGVDYEQYF; DNA: TGTGCCAGTAGTACCCCCCTCCGGACAGGGGTCGACTACGAGCAGTACTTC
J: TRBJ2-3; V: TRBV30; size: NA; D: TRBD2; CDR3: CAWSVERGGTDTQYF; DNA: TGTGCCTGGAGTGTAGAACGGGGGGGCACAGATACGCAGTATTTT
J: TRBJ1-3; V: TRBV6-1; size: NA; D: TRBD1; CDR3: CASTYGTEGKNTIYF; DNA: TGTGCCAGCACATATGGGACAGAAGGAAAAAACACCATATATTTT
J: TRBJ2-7; V: TRBV12-1; size: NA; D: NA; CDR3: CASSFAPDYDYEQYF; DNA: TGTGCCAGCAGCTTTGCCCCGGACTATGACTACGAGCAGTACTTC
J: TRBJ2-1; V: TRBV9; size: NA; D: TRBD2; CDR3: CASSPTLRLAEYNEQFF; DNA: TGTGCCAGCAGCCCCACCCTTAGACTAGCGGAATACAATGAGCAGTTCTTC
J: TRBJ1-1; V: TRBV5-1; size: NA; D: TRBD1; CDR3: CASSPGTGNTEAFF; DNA: TGCGCCAGCAGCCCAGGGACAGGGAACACTGAAGCTTTCTTT
J: TRBJ2-3; V: TRBV29-1; size: few; D: NA; CDR3: CSVARTGSETDTQYF; DNA: TGCAGCGTTGCTCGGACCGGGAGCGAGACAGATACGCAGTATTTT
J: TRBJ2-1; V: TRBV28; size: NA; D: TRBD1; CDR3: CASSFSRGKYNEQFF; DNA: TGTGCCAGCAGTTTCAGCAGGGGGAAATACAATGAGCAGTTCTTC
J: TRBJ1-2; V: TRBV27; size: few; D: NA; CDR3: CASSLQGYYGYTF; DNA: TGTGCCAGCAGTTTGCAGGGCTACTATGGCTACACCTTC
J: TRBJ2-7; V: TRBV7-8; size: once; D: NA; CDR3: CASSFSTEYEQYF; DNA: TGTGCCAGCAGCTTCTCGACAGAGTACGAGCAGTACTTC
J: TRBJ2-5; V: TRBV19; size: NA; D: NA; CDR3: CASKVAGGRTETQYF; DNA: TGTGCCAGTAAAGTCGCGGGCGGACGGACAGAGACCCAGTACTTC
J: TRBJ2-7; V: TRBV18; size: NA; D: TRBD1; CDR3: CASSPREAFPQGAYEQYF; DNA: TGTGCCAGCTCACCACGGGAAGCCTTCCCTCAGGGGGCGTACGAGCAGTACTTC
J: TRBJ1-5; V: TRBV4-1; size: NA; D: NA; CDR3: CASSQRVRSNQPQHF; DNA: TGCGCCAGCAGCCAACGGGTCCGAAGCAATCAGCCCCAGCATTTT
J: TRBJ1-2; V: TRBV10-1; size: NA; D: NA; CDR3: CASSPDSNYGYTF; DNA: TGCGCCAGCAGCCCGGACTCTAACTATGGCTACACCTTC
J: TRBJ2-1; V: TRBV25-1; size: NA; D: TRBD1; CDR3: CASRDRANEQFF; DNA: TGTGCCAGCAGGGACAGGGCTAATGAGCAGTTCTTC
J: TRBJ2-7; V: TRBV28; size: NA; D: TRBD2; CDR3: CASGLLGLAGNEQYF; DNA: TGTGCCAGCGGGCTATTAGGACTAGCGGGAAACGAGCAGTACTTC
J: TRBJ2-7; V: TRBV30; size: NA; D: TRBD2; CDR3: CAWSVGISGSGEQYF; DNA: TGTGCCTGGAGTGTAGGTATTAGCGGGAGCGGAGAGCAGTACTTC
J: TRBJ2-1; V: TRBV7-2; size: NA; D: TRBD1; CDR3: CASSSRGSSYNEQFF; DNA: TGTGCCAGCAGCTCCAGGGGGAGCTCCTACAATGAGCAGTTCTTC
J: TRBJ2-7; V: TRBV5-1; size: NA; D: NA; CDR3: CASSLEAGMTYEQYF; DNA: TGCGCCAGCAGCTTGGAAGCAGGAATGACCTACGAGCAGTACTTC
J: TRBJ2-1; V: TRBV19; size: NA; D: TRBD2; CDR3: CASSIGGEWGNEQFF; DNA: TGTGCCAGTAGTATCGGGGGGGAGTGGGGCAATGAGCAGTTCTTC
J: TRBJ1-5; V: TRBV6-1; size: NA; D: NA; CDR3: CASNRGYSNQPQHF; DNA: TGTGCCAGCAACCGAGGGTATAGCAATCAGCCCCAGCATTTT
J: TRBJ1-4; V: TRBV4-3; size: once; D: TRBD1; CDR3: CASSQDGGQGAYDEKLFF; DNA: TGCGCCAGCAGCCAAGATGGAGGACAGGGGGCGTATGATGAAAAACTGTTTTTT
J: TRBJ2-7; V: TRBV6-5; size: NA; D: NA; CDR3: CASSYSGQSREQYF; DNA: TGTGCCAGCAGTTACTCCGGACAATCACGGGAGCAGTACTTC
J: TRBJ2-1; V: TRBV12-5; size: once; D: TRBD2; CDR3: CASGSNPLAGMFF; DNA: TGTGCTAGTGGTTCAAACCCCCTAGCGGGGATGTTCTTC